The sequence of this T cell receptor (beta chain) was determined in a study of T cell repertoires in cytomegalovirus infection. Study details: Public TCR beta signatures were indicative of both CMV infection and a matching HLA type.

TCRdb called the reads again in MiXCR, with one record for every CDR3 protein. The sample includes 100,000 to 150,000 distinct CDR3 sequences, less than 9.5% seen only once; the top ten take over 9%. The germline V gene has CDR1 MDHEN and CDR2 SYDVKM. The V end lost 8 bases, the J end lost 4 bases, and 14 bases lay between the germline ends. The CDR3 totals 13 residues. Overall study results and limits: Ex vivo responses were dominated by HLA-C-restricted CMV-specific TCR beta clonotypes. CMV carriers having the relevant HLA were flagged by cumulative public TCR beta family frequency.

This clonotype occurred a few times. What it binds is not known. The source material was PBMCs. The V and J genes are TRBV28 and TRBJ1-1, with no clear D. This sequence was found in a human donor in good health (CMV status not recorded). Some clones in this sample may be carry-over from other donors' samples. The chain's CDR3 is CASAEDAGTEAFF. As DNA, the CDR3 is TGTGCCAGCGCAGAGGACGCCGGCACTGAAGCTTTCTTT.